A selection of T cell receptor beta chains follows, all from one sample in a study of blood T cell repertoires in COVID-19. Assay used: immunoSEQ multiplex PCR; TCRdb lists only in-frame clones, some missing. The sample includes roughly 400,000 clones, 90% seen only once; the top ten take about 0.6%. Sample: PBMCs or T cells enriched from blood (not recorded which). Receptors originate from a man aged 18 to 30 who had recovered from COVID-19. CDR3s include the opening cysteine and the closing phenylalanine or tryptophan. Each record gives: V gene, clone size, J gene, D gene, CDR3 protein, CDR3 DNA. A D gene is named only where the DNA matches it firmly. For some rows the clone size is stated as once, few or many, or as a class when expanded; others skip it.

V gene: TRBV7-8
clone size: .
J gene: TRBJ2-5
D gene: .
CDR3 protein: CASSPPAGTQYF
CDR3 DNA: TGTGCCAGCAGCCCGCCTGCAGGGACCCAGTACTTC

V gene: TRBV19
clone size: .
J gene: TRBJ2-7
D gene: TRBD2
CDR3 protein: CASSKLAGGSAEQYF
CDR3 DNA: TGTGCCAGTAGTAAACTAGCGGGAGGGTCCGCCGAGCAGTACTTC

V gene: TRBV19
clone size: .
J gene: TRBJ1-4
D gene: .
CDR3 protein: CASSTSLLATNEKLFF
CDR3 DNA: TGTGCCAGTAGTACCTCCCTACTCGCAACTAATGAAAAACTGTTTTTT

V gene: TRBV10-3
clone size: .
J gene: TRBJ1-2
D gene: .
CDR3 protein: CAISGTGSVGYTF
CDR3 DNA: TGTGCCATCAGTGGTACAGGCTCAGTTGGCTACACCTTC

V gene: TRBV19
clone size: .
J gene: TRBJ1-1
D gene: .
CDR3 protein: CASRRLNTEAFF
CDR3 DNA: TGTGCCAGTAGACGGTTAAACACTGAAGCTTTCTTT

V gene: TRBV28
clone size: .
J gene: TRBJ1-2
D gene: TRBD1
CDR3 protein: CASSSGTGMLGNYGYTF
CDR3 DNA: TGTGCCAGCAGCTCCGGGACAGGGATGCTGGGGAACTATGGCTACACCTTC

V gene: TRBV11-3
clone size: .
J gene: TRBJ2-1
D gene: TRBD2
CDR3 protein: CASSPGLAGDGEQFF
CDR3 DNA: TGTGCCAGCAGCCCCGGACTAGCGGGAGACGGTGAGCAGTTCTTC

V gene: TRBV27
clone size: .
J gene: TRBJ1-1
D gene: .
CDR3 protein: CASKPIPPRVRTEAFF
CDR3 DNA: TGTGCCAGCAAACCCATCCCTCCCAGGGTCCGGACTGAAGCTTTCTTT

V gene: TRBV19
clone size: .
J gene: TRBJ2-6
D gene: .
CDR3 protein: CASNEGPGANVLTF
CDR3 DNA: TGTGCCAGTAACGAGGGTCCGGGGGCCAACGTCCTGACTTTC

V gene: TRBV5-6
clone size: .
J gene: TRBJ2-3
D gene: .
CDR3 protein: CASTRDRTDTQYF
CDR3 DNA: TGTGCCAGCACTAGAGACCGCACAGATACGCAGTATTTT

V gene: TRBV5-1
clone size: .
J gene: TRBJ2-7
D gene: .
CDR3 protein: CASSLAGQPYEQYF
CDR3 DNA: TGCGCCAGCAGCTTGGCCGGACAGCCCTACGAGCAGTACTTC

V gene: TRBV9
clone size: .
J gene: TRBJ1-2
D gene: .
CDR3 protein: CASSALLGDSYGYTF
CDR3 DNA: TGTGCCAGCAGCGCTCTTCTGGGAGACTCATATGGCTACACCTTC

V gene: TRBV27
clone size: .
J gene: TRBJ1-1
D gene: .
CDR3 protein: CASTPGAGSTEAFF
CDR3 DNA: TGTGCCAGCACTCCAGGGGCAGGGAGCACTGAAGCTTTCTTT

V gene: TRBV7-2
clone size: few
J gene: TRBJ2-1
D gene: .
CDR3 protein: CASSFRNNNEQFF
CDR3 DNA: TGTGCCAGCAGCTTTCGTAACAACAATGAGCAGTTCTTC

V gene: TRBV9
clone size: .
J gene: TRBJ2-7
D gene: TRBD1
CDR3 protein: CASSARTGTGSYEQYF
CDR3 DNA: TGTGCCAGCAGCGCGAGAACCGGGACAGGCTCCTACGAGCAGTACTTC

V gene: TRBV11-3
clone size: .
J gene: TRBJ2-4
D gene: TRBD2
CDR3 protein: CASSFPGLAAAKNIQYF
CDR3 DNA: TGTGCCAGCAGCTTTCCCGGACTAGCGGCTGCCAAAAACATTCAGTACTTC

V gene: TRBV19
clone size: .
J gene: TRBJ1-2
D gene: .
CDR3 protein: CASRRPGSPTYGYTF
CDR3 DNA: TGTGCCAGTAGACGGCCGGGATCTCCGACTTATGGCTACACCTTC

V gene: TRBV5-4
clone size: .
J gene: TRBJ2-2
D gene: .
CDR3 protein: CASSPGQFTGELFF
CDR3 DNA: TGTGCCAGCAGCCCCGGACAGTTCACCGGGGAGCTGTTTTTT

V gene: TRBV24-1
clone size: .
J gene: TRBJ1-4
D gene: TRBD1
CDR3 protein: CATSETGQGANEKLFF
CDR3 DNA: TGTGCCACCAGTGAGACGGGACAGGGGGCTAATGAAAAACTGTTTTTT

V gene: TRBV10-1
clone size: .
J gene: TRBJ2-1
D gene: TRBD1
CDR3 protein: CASSGGQGYEQFF
CDR3 DNA: TGCGCCAGCAGTGGAGGACAGGGGTATGAGCAGTTCTTC

V gene: TRBV15
clone size: .
J gene: TRBJ2-1
D gene: .
CDR3 protein: CATSFGTPQDNEQFF
CDR3 DNA: TGTGCCACCAGCTTCGGGACTCCGCAAGACAATGAGCAGTTCTTC

V gene: TRBV4-1
clone size: .
J gene: TRBJ1-2
D gene: .
CDR3 protein: CASRPTDSGVTGYTF
CDR3 DNA: TGCGCCAGCAGACCTACCGACTCCGGGGTAACTGGCTACACCTTC

V gene: TRBV9
clone size: .
J gene: TRBJ1-5
D gene: TRBD1
CDR3 protein: CATPDRNEREPQHF
CDR3 DNA: TGTGCCACCCCGGACAGGAACGAGAGGGAGCCCCAGCATTTT

V gene: TRBV3-1/TRBV3-2
clone size: .
J gene: TRBJ1-4
D gene: .
CDR3 protein: CASSQVVTTNEKLFF
CDR3 DNA: TGTGCCAGCAGCCAAGTAGTCACAACTAATGAAAAACTGTTTTTT

V gene: TRBV2
clone size: .
J gene: TRBJ1-2
D gene: .
CDR3 protein: CASSVENYGYTF
CDR3 DNA: TGTGCCAGCAGTGTAGAGAACTATGGCTACACCTTC

V gene: TRBV7-3
clone size: once
J gene: TRBJ1-1
D gene: .
CDR3 protein: CASSPGGLGGTEAFF
CDR3 DNA: TGTGCCAGCAGCCCAGGAGGGTTGGGGGGCACTGAAGCTTTCTTT

V gene: TRBV29-1
clone size: .
J gene: TRBJ2-4
D gene: TRBD1
CDR3 protein: CSVEGMGQGNIQYF
CDR3 DNA: TGCAGCGTTGAAGGAATGGGACAGGGAAACATTCAGTACTTC

V gene: TRBV27
clone size: .
J gene: TRBJ1-1
D gene: .
CDR3 protein: CASSPRAATNTEAFF
CDR3 DNA: TGTGCCAGCAGTCCCCGAGCCGCAACGAACACTGAAGCTTTCTTT

V gene: TRBV5-1
clone size: .
J gene: TRBJ1-1
D gene: TRBD1
CDR3 protein: CASNSNRGMNTEAFF
CDR3 DNA: TGCGCCAGCAACTCCAACAGGGGAATGAACACTGAAGCTTTCTTT

V gene: TRBV5-1
clone size: once
J gene: TRBJ1-2
D gene: .
CDR3 protein: CASSLNPGLYGYTF
CDR3 DNA: TGCGCCAGCAGCTTGAATCCAGGACTCTATGGCTACACCTTC

V gene: TRBV7-3
clone size: once
J gene: TRBJ2-2
D gene: .
CDR3 protein: CASSLTGRQSMNTGELFF
CDR3 DNA: TGTGCCAGCAGCTTAACCGGAAGACAGTCCATGAACACCGGGGAGCTGTTTTTT

V gene: TRBV6-5
clone size: .
J gene: TRBJ1-1
D gene: TRBD1
CDR3 protein: CASSYGTANTEAFF
CDR3 DNA: TGTGCCAGCAGTTATGGGACAGCGAACACTGAAGCTTTCTTT

V gene: TRBV28
clone size: .
J gene: TRBJ2-7
D gene: .
CDR3 protein: CASMVSVSYEQYF
CDR3 DNA: TGTGCCAGCATGGTTTCGGTTTCCTACGAGCAGTACTTC

V gene: TRBV4-2
clone size: .
J gene: TRBJ2-6
D gene: .
CDR3 protein: CASSQVGGGPSGANVLTF
CDR3 DNA: TGTGCCAGCAGCCAAGTAGGAGGCGGTCCCTCTGGGGCCAACGTCCTGACTTTC

V gene: TRBV5-1
clone size: .
J gene: TRBJ1-1
D gene: .
CDR3 protein: CASSGGGSLRDTEAFF
CDR3 DNA: TGCGCCAGCAGCGGTGGAGGGTCTCTTCGGGACACTGAAGCTTTCTTT

V gene: TRBV4-1
clone size: .
J gene: TRBJ1-6
D gene: .
CDR3 protein: CASSQSREQLRDSPLHF
CDR3 DNA: TGCGCCAGCAGCCAGTCCCGGGAGCAGCTCCGTGATTCACCCCTCCACTTT

V gene: TRBV5-1
clone size: once
J gene: TRBJ2-2
D gene: .
CDR3 protein: CASTDSASSITGELFF
CDR3 DNA: TGCGCCAGCACCGACTCCGCTAGCTCAATCACCGGGGAGCTGTTTTTT

V gene: TRBV13
clone size: .
J gene: TRBJ1-2
D gene: .
CDR3 protein: CASSRDKSDTYGYTF
CDR3 DNA: TGTGCCAGCAGCCGTGACAAGTCCGATACCTATGGCTACACCTTC

V gene: TRBV30
clone size: .
J gene: TRBJ1-2
D gene: TRBD1
CDR3 protein: CAWGDRGGYTF
CDR3 DNA: TGTGCCTGGGGGGACAGAGGTGGCTACACCTTC

V gene: TRBV18
clone size: .
J gene: TRBJ1-1
D gene: .
CDR3 protein: CASSLGTPHTEAFF
CDR3 DNA: TGTGCCAGCTCACTCGGGACACCTCACACTGAAGCTTTCTTT

V gene: TRBV6-4
clone size: .
J gene: TRBJ2-5
D gene: TRBD2
CDR3 protein: CASSDRLAGGGQETQYF
CDR3 DNA: TGTGCCAGCAGTGACCGGCTAGCGGGGGGAGGGCAAGAGACCCAGTACTTC

V gene: TRBV9
clone size: .
J gene: TRBJ2-3
D gene: .
CDR3 protein: CASSVEGRGLTDTQYF
CDR3 DNA: TGTGCCAGCAGCGTAGAGGGAAGGGGCCTCACAGATACGCAGTATTTT

V gene: TRBV29-1
clone size: .
J gene: TRBJ1-1
D gene: TRBD1
CDR3 protein: CSVKGQGHTEAFF
CDR3 DNA: TGCAGCGTCAAGGGACAGGGGCACACTGAAGCTTTCTTT

V gene: TRBV24-1
clone size: .
J gene: TRBJ2-7
D gene: .
CDR3 protein: CATSDFSSYEQYF
CDR3 DNA: TGTGCCACCAGTGATTTTAGCTCCTACGAGCAGTACTTC

V gene: TRBV30
clone size: .
J gene: TRBJ2-7
D gene: TRBD2
CDR3 protein: CAWSVSLGGAYEQYF
CDR3 DNA: TGTGCCTGGAGTGTATCTTTGGGGGGGGCCTACGAGCAGTACTTC

V gene: TRBV7-8
clone size: .
J gene: TRBJ2-1
D gene: .
CDR3 protein: CASSFNNEQFF
CDR3 DNA: TGTGCCAGCAGCTTCAACAATGAGCAGTTCTTC

V gene: TRBV27
clone size: .
J gene: TRBJ1-1
D gene: .
CDR3 protein: CASTPNGSAGEAFF
CDR3 DNA: TGTGCCAGCACCCCTAACGGCAGCGCGGGGGAAGCTTTCTTT

V gene: TRBV11-1
clone size: .
J gene: TRBJ2-1
D gene: TRBD1
CDR3 protein: CASSFQGQGMHEQFF
CDR3 DNA: TGTGCCAGCAGCTTTCAGGGACAGGGTATGCATGAGCAGTTCTTC

V gene: TRBV19
clone size: .
J gene: TRBJ2-1
D gene: .
CDR3 protein: CASTPRGGGHEQFF
CDR3 DNA: TGTGCCAGTACCCCAAGGGGGGGAGGCCATGAGCAGTTCTTC

V gene: TRBV5-1
clone size: .
J gene: TRBJ2-5
D gene: TRBD1
CDR3 protein: CASSFPDRELETQYF
CDR3 DNA: TGCGCCAGCAGCTTCCCAGACAGGGAGTTGGAGACCCAGTACTTC

V gene: TRBV7-9
clone size: .
J gene: TRBJ2-7
D gene: .
CDR3 protein: CASSLSGGVHEQYF
CDR3 DNA: TGTGCCAGCAGCTTGAGTGGAGGGGTCCACGAGCAGTACTTC

V gene: TRBV3-1/TRBV3-2
clone size: .
J gene: TRBJ1-1
D gene: .
CDR3 protein: CASSQVEGRTEAFF
CDR3 DNA: TGTGCCAGCAGCCAAGTCGAGGGTCGTACTGAAGCTTTCTTT

V gene: TRBV19
clone size: few
J gene: TRBJ1-4
D gene: TRBD1
CDR3 protein: CASSHRGQSEKLFF
CDR3 DNA: TGTGCCAGTAGCCACAGGGGGCAAAGTGAAAAACTGTTTTTT

V gene: TRBV25-1
clone size: .
J gene: TRBJ1-5
D gene: TRBD1
CDR3 protein: CASSAQTGDSNQPQHF
CDR3 DNA: TGTGCCAGCAGTGCCCAGACAGGGGATAGCAATCAGCCCCAGCATTTT

V gene: TRBV5-5
clone size: .
J gene: TRBJ1-3
D gene: .
CDR3 protein: CASSWSSGNTIYF
CDR3 DNA: TGTGCCAGCAGTTGGAGCTCTGGAAACACCATATATTTT

V gene: TRBV6-5
clone size: .
J gene: TRBJ2-2
D gene: .
CDR3 protein: CASRPTGPGTGELFF
CDR3 DNA: TGTGCCAGCAGACCGACAGGTCCGGGCACCGGGGAGCTGTTTTTT

V gene: TRBV9
clone size: .
J gene: TRBJ2-7
D gene: .
CDR3 protein: CASSRGGYEQYF
CDR3 DNA: TGTGCCAGCAGCCGGGGAGGATACGAGCAGTACTTC

V gene: TRBV28
clone size: .
J gene: TRBJ1-2
D gene: .
CDR3 protein: CASSVRANYGYTF
CDR3 DNA: TGTGCCAGCAGTGTACGCGCTAACTATGGCTACACCTTC

V gene: TRBV6-5
clone size: .
J gene: TRBJ2-2
D gene: .
CDR3 protein: CASTEVYTGELFF
CDR3 DNA: TGTGCCAGCACCGAGGTTTACACCGGGGAGCTGTTTTTT

V gene: TRBV5-1
clone size: once
J gene: TRBJ2-5
D gene: .
CDR3 protein: CASSGSLAPQETQYF
CDR3 DNA: TGCGCCAGCAGCGGCAGTCTAGCACCCCAAGAGACCCAGTACTTC